This TCR beta chain was found in a study of a mutant IDH1 vaccine in newly diagnosed glioma. Stated time point: week 5, during vaccination. One vaccine dose held 300 ug of mutant IDH1 20-mer peptide and came with topical imiquimod. V gave up 0 bases and J gave up 5 bases, with 13 bases separating them. Germline loops: CDR1 LNHNV, CDR2 YYDKDF (reference sequence). CDR3 length equals 15 residues. A remark on this clone: The antigen is not known.

Some clones are missing from TCRdb's copy, which holds only in-frame ones; the method was immunoSEQ multiplex PCR. The sample yields 25,000 to 30,000 clones, 77% seen once. The chain couples TRBV15 to TRBJ1-1, with D perhaps matching TRBD1 (5 bases). This clonotype was sampled from a middle-aged man with glioma. This material consisted of PBMCs, taken from a glioma patient whose treatment included an IDH1 peptide vaccine. CDR3 residues: CATSRDARGRTEAFF. The CDR3 nucleotides are TGTGCCACCAGCAGAGATGCGAGGGGTCGGACTGAAGCTTTCTTT.